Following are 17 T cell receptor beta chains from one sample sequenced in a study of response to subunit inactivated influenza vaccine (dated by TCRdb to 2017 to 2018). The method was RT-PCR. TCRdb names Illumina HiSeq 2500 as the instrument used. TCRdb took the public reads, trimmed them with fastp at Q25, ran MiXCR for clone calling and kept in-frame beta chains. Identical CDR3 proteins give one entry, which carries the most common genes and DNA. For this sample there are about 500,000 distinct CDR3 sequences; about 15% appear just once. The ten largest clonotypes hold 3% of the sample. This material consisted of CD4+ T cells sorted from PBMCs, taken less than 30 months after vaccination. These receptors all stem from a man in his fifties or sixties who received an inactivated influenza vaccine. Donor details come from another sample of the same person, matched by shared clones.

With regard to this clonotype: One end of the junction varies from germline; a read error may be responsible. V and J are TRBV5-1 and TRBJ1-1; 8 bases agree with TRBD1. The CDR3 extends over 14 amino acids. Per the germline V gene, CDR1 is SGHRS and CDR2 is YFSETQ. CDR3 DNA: TGCGCCAGCAGCCCAACCCACCCGACAGGGGTCTCCTCCTTT. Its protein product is CASSPTHPTGVSSF.

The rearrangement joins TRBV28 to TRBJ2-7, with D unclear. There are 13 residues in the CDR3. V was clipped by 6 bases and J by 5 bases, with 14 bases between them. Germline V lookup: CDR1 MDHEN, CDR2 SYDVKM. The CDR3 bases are TGTGCCAGCAGCCCTTTTCACCGCCACGAGCAGTACTTC. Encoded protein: CASSPFHRHEQYF.

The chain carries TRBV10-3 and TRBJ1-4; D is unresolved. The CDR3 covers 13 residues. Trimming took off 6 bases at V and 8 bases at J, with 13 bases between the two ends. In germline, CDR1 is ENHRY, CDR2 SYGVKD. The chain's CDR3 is CAIRTEGGEKLFF. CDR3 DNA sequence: TGTGCCATCAGGACGGAGGGAGGCGAAAAACTGTTTTTT.

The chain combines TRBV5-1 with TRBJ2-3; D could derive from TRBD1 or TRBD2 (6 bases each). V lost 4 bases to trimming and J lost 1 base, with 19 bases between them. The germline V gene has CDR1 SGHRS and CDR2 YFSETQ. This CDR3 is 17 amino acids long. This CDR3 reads CASSPSLGGLGTDTQYF. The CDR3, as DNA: TGCGCCAGCAGCCCCTCCTTGGGGGGCCTTGGCACAGATACGCAGTATTTT.

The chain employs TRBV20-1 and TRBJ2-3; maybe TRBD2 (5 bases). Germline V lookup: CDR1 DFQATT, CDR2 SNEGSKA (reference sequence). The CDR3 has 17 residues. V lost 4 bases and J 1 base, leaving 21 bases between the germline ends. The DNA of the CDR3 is TGCAGTGCTATAAGGACGGGGTTCTACGGGGGCACAGATACGCAGTATTTT. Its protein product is CSAIRTGFYGGTDTQYF.

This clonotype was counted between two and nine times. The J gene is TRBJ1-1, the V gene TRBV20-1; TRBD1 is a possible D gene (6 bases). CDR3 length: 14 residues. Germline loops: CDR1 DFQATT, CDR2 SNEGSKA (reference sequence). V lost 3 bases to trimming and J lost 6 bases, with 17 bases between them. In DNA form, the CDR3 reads TGCAGTGCTAGCGGGACACCCTCTTGGGCTGAAGCTTTCTTT. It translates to CSASGTPSWAEAFF.

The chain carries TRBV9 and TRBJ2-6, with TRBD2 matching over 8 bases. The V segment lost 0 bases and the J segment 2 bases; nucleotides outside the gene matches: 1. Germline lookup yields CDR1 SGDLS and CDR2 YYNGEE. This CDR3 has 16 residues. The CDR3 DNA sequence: TGTGCCAGCAGCGTAGGTAGCGGGGCTGGGGCCAACGTCCTGACTTTC. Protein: CASSVGSGAGANVLTF.

CDR3 DNA sequence: TGCAGTGCTAGAGATCCTCGAAAGCCCCAGCATTTT. Protein product: CSARDPRKPQHF. The chain couples TRBV20-1 to TRBJ1-5; D is uncertain. V was shortened by 0 bases and J by 8 bases, with 8 bases between the two germline ends. From germline, CDR1 is DFQATT and CDR2 SNEGSKA (reference sequence). The CDR3 sequence is 12 residues long.

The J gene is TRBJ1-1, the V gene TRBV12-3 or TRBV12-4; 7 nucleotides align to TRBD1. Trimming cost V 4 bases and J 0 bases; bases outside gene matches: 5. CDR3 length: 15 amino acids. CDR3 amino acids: CASSSGGTMNTEAFF. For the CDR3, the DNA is TGTGCCAGCAGTTCAGGGGGGACGATGAACACTGAAGCTTTCTTT.

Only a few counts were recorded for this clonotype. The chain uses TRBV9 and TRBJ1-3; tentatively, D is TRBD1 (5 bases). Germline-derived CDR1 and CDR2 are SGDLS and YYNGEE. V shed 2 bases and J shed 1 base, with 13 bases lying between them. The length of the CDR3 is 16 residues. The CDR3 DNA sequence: TGTGCCAGCAGCGTCGGTTCAGGGCCGTCTGGAAACACCATATATTTT. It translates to CASSVGSGPSGNTIYF. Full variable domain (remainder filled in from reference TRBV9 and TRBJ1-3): DSGVTQTPKHLITATGQRVTLRCSPRSGDLSVYWYQQSLDQGLQFLIQYYNGEERAKGNILERFSAQQFPDLHSELNLSSLELGDSALYFCASSVGSGPSGNTIYFGEGSWLTVV.

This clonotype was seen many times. The CDR3 spells CASSYSSVSTDTQYF. The CDR3 nucleotides are TGTGCCAGCAGTTACAGTAGCGTAAGCACAGATACGCAGTATTTT. The rearrangement uses TRBV6-5 and TRBJ2-3; possibly TRBD2 for D (5 bases). Looked up from germline, CDR1 is MNHEY and CDR2 is SVGAGI. Trimming shortened V by 2 bases and J by 0 bases, and 9 bases separated the two germline ends. The CDR3 length is 15 residues.

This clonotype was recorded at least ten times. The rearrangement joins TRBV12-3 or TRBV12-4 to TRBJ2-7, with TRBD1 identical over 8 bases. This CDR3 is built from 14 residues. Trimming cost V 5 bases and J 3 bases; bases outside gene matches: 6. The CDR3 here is CASSLTGVDYEQYF. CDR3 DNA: TGTGCCAGCAGTCTGACAGGGGTTGACTACGAGCAGTACTTC.

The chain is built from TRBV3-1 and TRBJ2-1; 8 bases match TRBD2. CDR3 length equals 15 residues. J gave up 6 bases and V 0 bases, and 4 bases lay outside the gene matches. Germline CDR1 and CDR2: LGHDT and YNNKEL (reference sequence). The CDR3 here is CASSQDGTRTNEQFF. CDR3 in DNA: TGTGCCAGCAGCCAAGATGGGACTAGGACCAATGAGCAGTTCTTC.

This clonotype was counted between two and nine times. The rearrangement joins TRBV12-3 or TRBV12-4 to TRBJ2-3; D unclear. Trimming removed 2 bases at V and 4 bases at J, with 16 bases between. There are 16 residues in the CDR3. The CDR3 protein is CASSLNTLGSADTQYF. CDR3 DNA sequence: TGTGCCAGCAGTTTAAATACCCTCGGGTCGGCAGATACGCAGTATTTT.

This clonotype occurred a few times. The CDR3 DNA reads TGTGCCTCGAGGCGGGCCCTCTCTGGGGCCAACGTCCTGACTTTC. This sequence encodes CASRRALSGANVLTF. The chain employs TRBV6-1 and TRBJ2-6; D may be TRBD2 (5 bases). The CDR3 is 15 residues long. Germline loops: CDR1 MNHNS, CDR2 SASEGT. Trimming removed 11 bases from V and 0 bases from J, with 14 bases in between.

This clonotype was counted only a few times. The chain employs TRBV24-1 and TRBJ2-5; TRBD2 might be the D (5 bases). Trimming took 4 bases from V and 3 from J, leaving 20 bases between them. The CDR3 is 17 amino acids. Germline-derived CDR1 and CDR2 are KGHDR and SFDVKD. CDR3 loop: CATSDPGFASGKETQYF. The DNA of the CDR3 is TGTGCCACCAGTGACCCCGGGTTCGCCTCGGGAAAAGAGACCCAGTACTTC.

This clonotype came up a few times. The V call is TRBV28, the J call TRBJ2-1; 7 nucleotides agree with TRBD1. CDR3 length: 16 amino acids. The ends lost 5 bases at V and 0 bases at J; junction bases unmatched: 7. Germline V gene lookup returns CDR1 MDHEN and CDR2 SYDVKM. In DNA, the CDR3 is TGTGCCAGCAGTGAACAGGGGCCCAGCTCCTACAATGAGCAGTTCTTC. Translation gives CASSEQGPSSYNEQFF.